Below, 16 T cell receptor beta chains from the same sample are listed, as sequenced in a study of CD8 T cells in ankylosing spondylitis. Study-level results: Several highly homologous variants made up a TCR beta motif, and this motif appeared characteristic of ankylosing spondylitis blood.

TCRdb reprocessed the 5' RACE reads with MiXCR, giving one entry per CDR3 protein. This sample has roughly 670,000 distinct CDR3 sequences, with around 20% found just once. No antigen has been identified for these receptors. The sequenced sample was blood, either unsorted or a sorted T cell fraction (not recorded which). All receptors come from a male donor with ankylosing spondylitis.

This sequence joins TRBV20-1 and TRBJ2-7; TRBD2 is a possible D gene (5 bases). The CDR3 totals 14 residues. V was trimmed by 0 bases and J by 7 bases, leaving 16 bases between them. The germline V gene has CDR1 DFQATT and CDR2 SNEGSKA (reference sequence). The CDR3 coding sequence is TGCAGTGCTAGAGATTCGGGAAGAGGAGGAGAGCAGTACTTC. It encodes CSARDSGRGGEQYF.

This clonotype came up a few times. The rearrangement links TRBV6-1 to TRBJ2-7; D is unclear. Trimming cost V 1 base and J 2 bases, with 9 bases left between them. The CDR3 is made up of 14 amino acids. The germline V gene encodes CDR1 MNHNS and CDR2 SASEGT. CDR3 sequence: CASSEEVSPYEQYF. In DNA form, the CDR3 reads TGTGCCAGCAGTGAAGAGGTCAGTCCCTACGAGCAGTACTTC.

For the CDR3, the DNA is TGTGCCAGCAGTGACGGTAGAGGGCCCCAGCATTTT. It yields the protein CASSDGRGPQHF. The chain employs TRBV6-1 and TRBJ1-5; D gene unclear. The CDR3 runs to 12 residues. The V end was cut by 3 bases, the J end by 9 bases, with 9 bases between. The germline CDR1 and CDR2 sequences are MNHNS and SASEGT.

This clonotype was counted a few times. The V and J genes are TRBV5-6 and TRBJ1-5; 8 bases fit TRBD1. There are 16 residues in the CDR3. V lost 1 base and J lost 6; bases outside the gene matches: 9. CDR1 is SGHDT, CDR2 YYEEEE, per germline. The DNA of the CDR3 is TGTGCCAGCAGCTTGTCCGGGACAGGTAATACTCAGCCCCAGCATTTT. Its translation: CASSLSGTGNTQPQHF.

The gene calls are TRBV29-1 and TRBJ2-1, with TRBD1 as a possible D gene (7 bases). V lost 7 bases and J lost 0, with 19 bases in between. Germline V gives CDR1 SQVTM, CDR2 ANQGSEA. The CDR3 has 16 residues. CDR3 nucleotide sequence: TGCAGCGCGGCCAGGGGGGCGGGAAGCTCCTACAATGAGCAGTTCTTC. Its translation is CSAARGAGSSYNEQFF.

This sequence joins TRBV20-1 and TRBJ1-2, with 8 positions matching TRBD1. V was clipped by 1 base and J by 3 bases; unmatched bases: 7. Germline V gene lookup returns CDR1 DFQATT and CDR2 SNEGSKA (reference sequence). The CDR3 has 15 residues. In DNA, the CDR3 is TGCAGTGCTAGAGGACGGGGCAGGGGGCACTATGGCTACACCTTC. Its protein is CSARGRGRGHYGYTF.

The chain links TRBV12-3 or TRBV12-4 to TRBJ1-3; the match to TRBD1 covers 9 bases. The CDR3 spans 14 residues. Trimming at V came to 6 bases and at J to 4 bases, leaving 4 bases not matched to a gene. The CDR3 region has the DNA TGTGCCAGCAGCATACAGGGGGCGGGAAACACCATATATTTT. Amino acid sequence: CASSIQGAGNTIYF.

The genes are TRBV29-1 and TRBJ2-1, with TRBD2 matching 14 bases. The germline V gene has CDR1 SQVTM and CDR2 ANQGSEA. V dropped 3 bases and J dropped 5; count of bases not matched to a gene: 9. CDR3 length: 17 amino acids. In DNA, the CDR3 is TGCAGCGTTGAGGCCGGGACTAGCGGGAGTGCCGACAATGAGCAGTTCTTC. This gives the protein CSVEAGTSGSADNEQFF.

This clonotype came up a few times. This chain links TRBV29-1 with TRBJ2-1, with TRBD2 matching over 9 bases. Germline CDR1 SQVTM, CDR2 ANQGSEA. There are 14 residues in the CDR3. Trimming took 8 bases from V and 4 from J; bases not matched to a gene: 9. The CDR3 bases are TGCAGCTTGAAGCTAGCGGGGCTTTACAATGAGCAGTTCTTC. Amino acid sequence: CSLKLAGLYNEQFF.

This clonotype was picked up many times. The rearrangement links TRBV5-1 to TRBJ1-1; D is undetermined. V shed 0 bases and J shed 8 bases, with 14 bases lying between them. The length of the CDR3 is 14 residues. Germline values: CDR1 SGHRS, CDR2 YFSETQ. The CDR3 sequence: CASSLEGGPQEAFF. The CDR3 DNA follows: TGCGCCAGCAGCTTGGAAGGAGGTCCCCAAGAAGCTTTCTTT.

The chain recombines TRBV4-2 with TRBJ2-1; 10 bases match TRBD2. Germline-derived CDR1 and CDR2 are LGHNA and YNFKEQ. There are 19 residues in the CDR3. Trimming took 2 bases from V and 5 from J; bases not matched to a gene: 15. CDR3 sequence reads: CASSQPLAGDSLTDNEQFF. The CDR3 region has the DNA TGTGCCAGCAGCCAACCTCTAGCGGGGGATTCCTTAACCGACAATGAGCAGTTCTTC.

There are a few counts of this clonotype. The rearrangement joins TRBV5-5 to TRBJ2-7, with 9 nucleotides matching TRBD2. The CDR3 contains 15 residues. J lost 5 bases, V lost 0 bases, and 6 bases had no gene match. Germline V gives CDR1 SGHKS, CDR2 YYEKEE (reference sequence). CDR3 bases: TGTGCCAGCAGCTTGGGAGCGGGGGGACACCACGAGCAGTACTTC. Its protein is CASSLGAGGHHEQYF.

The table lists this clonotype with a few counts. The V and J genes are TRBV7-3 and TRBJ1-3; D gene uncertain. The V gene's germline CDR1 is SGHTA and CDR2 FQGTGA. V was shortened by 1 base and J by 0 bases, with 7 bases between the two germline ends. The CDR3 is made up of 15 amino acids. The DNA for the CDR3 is TGTGCCAGCAGCTTAATGGGCGGCTCTGGAAACACCATATATTTT. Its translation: CASSLMGGSGNTIYF.

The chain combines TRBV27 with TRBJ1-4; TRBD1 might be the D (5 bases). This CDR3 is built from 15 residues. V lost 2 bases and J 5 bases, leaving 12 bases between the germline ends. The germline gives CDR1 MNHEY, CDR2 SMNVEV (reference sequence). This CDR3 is CASSLMAGVNEKLFF. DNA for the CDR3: TGTGCCAGCAGTTTAATGGCGGGGGTGAATGAAAAACTGTTTTTT.

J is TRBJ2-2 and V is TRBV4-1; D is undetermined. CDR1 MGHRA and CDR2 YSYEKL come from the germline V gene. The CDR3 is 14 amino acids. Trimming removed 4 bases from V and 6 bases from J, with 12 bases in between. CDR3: CASSLGSSAGELFF. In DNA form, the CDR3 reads TGCGCCAGCAGCCTCGGGTCTTCCGCCGGGGAGCTGTTTTTT.

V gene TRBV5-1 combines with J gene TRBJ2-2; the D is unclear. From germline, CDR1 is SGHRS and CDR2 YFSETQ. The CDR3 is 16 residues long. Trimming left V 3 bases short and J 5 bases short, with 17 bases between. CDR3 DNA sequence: TGCGCCAGCAGCTATCTCCTGGTGGGTACGACCGGGGAGCTGTTTTTT. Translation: CASSYLLVGTTGELFF.